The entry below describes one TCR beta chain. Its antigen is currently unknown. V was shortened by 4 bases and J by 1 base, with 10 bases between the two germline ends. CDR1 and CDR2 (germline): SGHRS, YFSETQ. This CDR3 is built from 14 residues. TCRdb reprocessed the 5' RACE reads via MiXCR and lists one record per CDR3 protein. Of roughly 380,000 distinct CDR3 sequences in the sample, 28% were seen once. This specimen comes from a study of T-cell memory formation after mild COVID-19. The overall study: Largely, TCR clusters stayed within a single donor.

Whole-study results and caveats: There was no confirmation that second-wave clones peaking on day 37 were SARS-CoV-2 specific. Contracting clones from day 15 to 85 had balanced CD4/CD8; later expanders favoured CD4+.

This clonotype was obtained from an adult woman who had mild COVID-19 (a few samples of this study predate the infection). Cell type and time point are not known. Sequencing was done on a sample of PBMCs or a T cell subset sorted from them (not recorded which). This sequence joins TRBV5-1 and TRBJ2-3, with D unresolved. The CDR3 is CASSRLEGTDTQYF. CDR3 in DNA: TGCGCCAGCAGCCGTCTAGAAGGCACAGATACGCAGTATTTT.